Listed here is a single T cell receptor beta chain. No antigen is known for it. The data are from a study of blood T cells in healthy people across ages. Study context: Capture via template switching afforded approximately one barcoded beta molecule per two T cells.

The use of a sample-barcoded 5' primer and a J-beta primer mix characterized a second PCR of about 7 to 12 cycles. TCRdb reprocessed the 5' RACE reads via MiXCR and lists one record per CDR3 protein. The table has about 640,000 distinct CDR3 sequences, 58% seen once. Deletions cut 5 bases from V and 0 bases from J, with 7 bases between. Germline V gene data show CDR1 as SGHTA and CDR2 as FQGNSA. The CDR3 spans 13 residues. Study findings and constraints: Naive and antigen-experienced cells were not separated, limiting conclusive comparison.

The chain carries TRBV7-2 and TRBJ1-1; D call uncertain. The sequenced sample consisted of blood. This receptor was identified in a man aged 55 to 70 in good health. The DNA of the CDR3 is TGTGCCAGCAGCCCCCACTTGAACACTGAAGCTTTCTTT. This codes for CASSPHLNTEAFF.